The clone carrying this T cell receptor (beta chain) is a singleton in its sample. The sample comes from a study of T cell changes during pregnancy in multiple sclerosis. Germline V CDR1 and CDR2: ENHRY, SYGVKD. The CDR3 totals 19 residues. Trimming removed 3 bases from V and 10 bases from J; junction bases left unmatched: 20. Clones were read by immunoSEQ multiplex PCR, and TCRdb kept only the in-frame ones, dropping some. This table holds under 40,000 clones, 80% to 95% found once. The sequence was obtained from a female donor with multiple sclerosis, enrolled in a pregnancy study. This specimen was CD8+ T cells from peripheral blood mononuclear cells, taken before pregnancy. The J gene is TRBJ2-1, the V gene TRBV10-3; 11 nucleotides match TRBD2. For the CDR3, the DNA is TGTGCCATCAGTGAACGGCTAGCGGGGGGTCGAGACCCCCAAGGGGAGCAGTTCTTC. It is translated as CAISERLAGGRDPQGEQFF.